The source of this T cell receptor (beta chain) is a study of blood T cells in healthy people across ages. The CDR3 consists of 13 residues. With 5 bases removed from V and 5 bases from J, the gap between germline ends came to 10 bases. Germline loops: CDR1 SGHAT, CDR2 FQNNGV. Alongside a J-beta primer mix, a sample-barcoded 5' primer served in a second PCR lasting about 7 to 12 cycles. One entry per CDR3 protein results from TCRdb running MiXCR on the 5' RACE reads. This table has 650,000 to 700,000 distinct CDR3 sequences, around 32% appearing once. Whole-study findings and limits: Age brought a roughly linear fall in TCR beta diversity measured per million T cells. Researchers judged that diversity estimates from one million T cells fell short of true values.

This clonotype appeared many times. Its specificity is unknown. Each sample had at least 6 million PBMCs isolated. The chain combines TRBV11-2 with TRBJ2-1, with unresolved D. This sequence originates from a woman of 80 years or more in good health. The source material was blood. CDR3 nucleotide sequence: TGTGCCAGCAGCGGTCGACGGAACAATGAGCAGTTCTTC. Its protein product is CASSGRRNNEQFF.